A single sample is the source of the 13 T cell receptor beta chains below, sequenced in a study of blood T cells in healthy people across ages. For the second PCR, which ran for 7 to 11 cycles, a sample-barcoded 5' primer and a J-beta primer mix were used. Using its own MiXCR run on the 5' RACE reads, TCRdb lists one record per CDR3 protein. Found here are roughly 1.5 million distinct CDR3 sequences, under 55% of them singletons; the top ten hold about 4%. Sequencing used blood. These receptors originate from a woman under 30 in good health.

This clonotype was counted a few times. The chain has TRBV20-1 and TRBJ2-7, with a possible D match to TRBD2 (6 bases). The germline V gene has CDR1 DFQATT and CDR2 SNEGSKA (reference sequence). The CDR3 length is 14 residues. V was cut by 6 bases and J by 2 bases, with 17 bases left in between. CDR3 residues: CSAPTGVPPYEQYF. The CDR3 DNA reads TGCAGTGCGCCGACGGGGGTCCCTCCCTACGAGCAGTACTTC.

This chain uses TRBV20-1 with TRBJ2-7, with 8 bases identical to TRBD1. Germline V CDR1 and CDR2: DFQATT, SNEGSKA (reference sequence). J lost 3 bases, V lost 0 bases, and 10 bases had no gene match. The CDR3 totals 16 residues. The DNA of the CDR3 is TGCAGTGCTAGAGATCTTGCGGCAGGGGGCCTCTACGAGCAGTACTTC. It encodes CSARDLAAGGLYEQYF.

The CDR3: CASSLGHGETQYF. The CDR3 coding sequence is TGCGCCAGCAGCTTGGGCCACGGAGAGACCCAGTACTTC. The chain is built from TRBV5-1 and TRBJ2-5; D unresolved. Trimming removed 0 bases from V and 4 bases from J, with 7 bases in between. Germline CDR1 and CDR2: SGHRS and YFSETQ. The CDR3 has 13 amino acids. The variable domain in full, completed from reference TRBV5-1 and TRBJ2-5, reads KAGVTQTPRYLIKTRGQQVTLSCSPISGHRSVSWYQQTPGQGLQFLFEYFSETQRNKGNFPGRFSGRQFSNSRSEMNVSTLELGDSALYLCASSLGHGETQYFGPGTRLLVL.

CDR3 sequence reads: CATSDSGRFKNEQFF. CDR3 in DNA: TGTGCCACCAGTGATTCCGGGAGGTTTAAGAATGAGCAGTTCTTC. The chain joins TRBV24-1 to TRBJ2-1; 7 bases match TRBD2. From germline, CDR1 is KGHDR and CDR2 SFDVKD. There are 15 residues in the CDR3. The J segment lost 7 bases and the V segment lost 2 bases, leaving 7 bases of the junction unmatched.

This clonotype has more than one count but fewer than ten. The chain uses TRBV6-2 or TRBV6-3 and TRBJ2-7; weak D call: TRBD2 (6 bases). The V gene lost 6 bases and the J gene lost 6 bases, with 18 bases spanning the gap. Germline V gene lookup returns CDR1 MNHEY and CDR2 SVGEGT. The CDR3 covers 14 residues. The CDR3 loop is CASSNLVLAREQYF. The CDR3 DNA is TGTGCCAGCAGCAACCTCGTACTAGCACGCGAGCAGTACTTC.

The CDR3 here is CSASGVCLEQYF. CDR3 DNA: TGCAGTGCTAGCGGCGTATGTTTGGAGCAGTACTTC. The chain recombines TRBV20-1 with TRBJ2-7; unclear D gene. CDR1 is DFQATT, CDR2 SNEGSKA, per germline (reference sequence). Trimming left V 3 bases short and J 7 bases short, with 13 bases between. The CDR3 consists of 12 residues.

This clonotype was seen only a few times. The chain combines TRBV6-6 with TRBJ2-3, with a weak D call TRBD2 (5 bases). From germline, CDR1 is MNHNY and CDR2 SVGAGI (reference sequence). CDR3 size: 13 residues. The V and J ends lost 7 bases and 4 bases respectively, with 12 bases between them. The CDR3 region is CASTWEYADTQYF. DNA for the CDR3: TGTGCCAGCACCTGGGAGTATGCAGATACGCAGTATTTT.

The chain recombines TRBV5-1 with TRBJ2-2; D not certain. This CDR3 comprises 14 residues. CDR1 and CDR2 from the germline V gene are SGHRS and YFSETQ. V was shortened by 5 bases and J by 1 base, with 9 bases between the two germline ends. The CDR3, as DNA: TGCGCCAGCAGTTCTAGACAGAACACCGGGGAGCTGTTTTTT. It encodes CASSSRQNTGELFF.

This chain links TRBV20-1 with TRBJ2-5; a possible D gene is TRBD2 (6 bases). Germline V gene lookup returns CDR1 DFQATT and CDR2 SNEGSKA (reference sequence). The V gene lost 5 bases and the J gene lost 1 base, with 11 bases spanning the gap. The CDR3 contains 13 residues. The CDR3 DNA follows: TGCAGTGCTCCCTCTAGCGCCCAAGAGACCCAGTACTTC. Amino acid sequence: CSAPSSAQETQYF.

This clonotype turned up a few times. The CDR3, as DNA: TGCGCCAGCAGCGGAGGATTGTTGGACAATGAGCAGTACTTC. Amino acids: CASSGGLLDNEQYF. This chain connects TRBV4-3 to TRBJ2-5, with D possibly called TRBD1 or TRBD2 (5 bases each). The CDR3 spans 14 residues. V lost 5 bases to trimming and J lost 11 bases, with 21 bases between them. From germline, CDR1 is LGHNA and CDR2 YSLEER.

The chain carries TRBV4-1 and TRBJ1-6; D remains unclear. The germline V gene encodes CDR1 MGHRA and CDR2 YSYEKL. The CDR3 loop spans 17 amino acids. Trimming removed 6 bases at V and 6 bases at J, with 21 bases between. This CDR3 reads CASSPGPDFLPNSPLHF. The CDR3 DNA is TGCGCCAGCAGTCCCGGGCCCGACTTTCTCCCTAATTCACCCCTCCACTTT.

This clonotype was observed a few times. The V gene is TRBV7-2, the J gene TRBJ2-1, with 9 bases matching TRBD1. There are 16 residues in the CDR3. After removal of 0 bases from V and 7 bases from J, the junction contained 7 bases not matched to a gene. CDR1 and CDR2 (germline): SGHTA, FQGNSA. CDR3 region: CASSLAGTGRMNEQFF. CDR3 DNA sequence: TGTGCCAGCAGCTTAGCGGGGACAGGGAGAATGAATGAGCAGTTCTTC.

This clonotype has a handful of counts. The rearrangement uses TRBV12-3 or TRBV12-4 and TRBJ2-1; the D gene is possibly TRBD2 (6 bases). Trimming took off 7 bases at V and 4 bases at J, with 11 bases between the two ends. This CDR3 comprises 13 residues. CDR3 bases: TGTGCCAGCAAAGCGGAGGGATACAATGAGCAGTTCTTC. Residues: CASKAEGYNEQFF.